This entry is about one T cell receptor (beta chain). Generation of bulk TCR libraries relied on previously described methods and listed TCR primers. MiXCR was run by TCRdb on the PCR reads, yielding one entry per CDR3 protein. The sample lists about 100,000 distinct CDR3 sequences; 36% were seen once. The data were obtained in a study of molecular identifiers for immune sequencing clone quantification. V was clipped by 5 bases and J by 9 bases, with 8 bases between them. CDR3 length: 11 amino acids. Investigators produced naive CD8 libraries from approximately 20,000 to 1,000,000 sorted cells, drawing on 10%, 30% or 50% RNA.

Sequences were obtained from naive CD8+ T cells from blood, with Jurkat cell RNA spiked in. Subset indicated: FACS-sorted CD8+CD4-CCR7+CD45RA+ naive T cells. The chain couples TRBV12-3 or TRBV12-4 to TRBJ2-1, with D possibly matching TRBD1 (5 bases). The clonotype comes from a human donor in good health. Some libraries in this study had Jurkat cell RNA spiked in. Here the CDR3 reads CASSVTGEQFF. For the CDR3, the DNA is TGTGCCAGCAGTGTAACAGGTGAGCAGTTCTTC.